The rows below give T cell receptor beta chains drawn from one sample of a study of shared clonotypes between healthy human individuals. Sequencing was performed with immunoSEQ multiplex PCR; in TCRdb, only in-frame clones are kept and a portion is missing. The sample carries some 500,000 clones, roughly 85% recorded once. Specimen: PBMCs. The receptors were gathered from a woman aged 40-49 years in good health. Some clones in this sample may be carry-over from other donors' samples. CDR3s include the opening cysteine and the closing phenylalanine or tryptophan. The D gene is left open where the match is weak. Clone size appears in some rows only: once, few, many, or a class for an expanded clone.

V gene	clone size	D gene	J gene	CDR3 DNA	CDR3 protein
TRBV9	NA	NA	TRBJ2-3	TGTGCCAGCAGCGTAGGGTGGCGGGGGCGGCCAGATACGCAGTATTTT	CASSVGWRGRPDTQYF
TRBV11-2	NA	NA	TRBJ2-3	TGTGCCAGCACCCGGACAGCCACCTACAACACAGATACGCAGTATTTT	CASTRTATYNTDTQYF
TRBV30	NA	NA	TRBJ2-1	TGTGCCTGGAGTGTAAGAGGCGGGGCCTACAATGAGCAGTTCTTC	CAWSVRGGAYNEQFF
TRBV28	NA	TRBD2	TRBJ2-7	TGTGCCAGCAGTCCTTTGGGACGTAGCGGGGTCTACGAGCAGTACTTC	CASSPLGRSGVYEQYF
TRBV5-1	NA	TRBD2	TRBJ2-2	TGCGCCAGCAGCTTCGGACTAGCGGGAGGTGTCACCGGGGAGCTGTTTTTT	CASSFGLAGGVTGELFF
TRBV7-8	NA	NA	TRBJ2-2	TGTGCCAGCGGCCGGGAGTCGCTTATCACCGGGGAGCTGTTTTTT	CASGRESLITGELFF
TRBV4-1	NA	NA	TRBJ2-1	TGCGCCAGCAGCAGGACTTATACCTACAATGAGCAGTTCTTC	CASSRTYTYNEQFF
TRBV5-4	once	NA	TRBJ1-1	TGTGCCAGCAGCTTGGATGGTTCGCGAGCTTTCTTT	CASSLDGSRAFF
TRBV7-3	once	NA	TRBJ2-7	TGTGCCAGCAGCTTAATCCCGGACTACTCCTACGAGCAGTACTTC	CASSLIPDYSYEQYF
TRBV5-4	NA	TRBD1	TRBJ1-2	TGTGCCAGCAGCTTGCGGGGGGACAGTAACTATGGCTACACCTTC	CASSLRGDSNYGYTF
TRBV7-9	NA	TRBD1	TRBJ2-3	TGTGCCAGCAGCTTAGTACAGGGGGCCCACACAGATACGCAGTATTTT	CASSLVQGAHTDTQYF
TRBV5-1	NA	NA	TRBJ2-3	TGCGCCAGCAGCTTGAGACAGAACACAGATACGCAGTATTTT	CASSLRQNTDTQYF
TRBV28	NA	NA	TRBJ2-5	TGTGCCAGCAGTTTATCGCAGGGGCAAGAGACCCAGTACTTC	CASSLSQGQETQYF
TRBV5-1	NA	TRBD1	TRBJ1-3	TGCGCCAGCAGCGCAGCCCAGGGGGCCGACACCATATATTTT	CASSAAQGADTIYF
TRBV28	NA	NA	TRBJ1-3	TGTGCCAGCAGTTTAGAACAGGGCCTCTCTGGAAACACCATATATTTT	CASSLEQGLSGNTIYF